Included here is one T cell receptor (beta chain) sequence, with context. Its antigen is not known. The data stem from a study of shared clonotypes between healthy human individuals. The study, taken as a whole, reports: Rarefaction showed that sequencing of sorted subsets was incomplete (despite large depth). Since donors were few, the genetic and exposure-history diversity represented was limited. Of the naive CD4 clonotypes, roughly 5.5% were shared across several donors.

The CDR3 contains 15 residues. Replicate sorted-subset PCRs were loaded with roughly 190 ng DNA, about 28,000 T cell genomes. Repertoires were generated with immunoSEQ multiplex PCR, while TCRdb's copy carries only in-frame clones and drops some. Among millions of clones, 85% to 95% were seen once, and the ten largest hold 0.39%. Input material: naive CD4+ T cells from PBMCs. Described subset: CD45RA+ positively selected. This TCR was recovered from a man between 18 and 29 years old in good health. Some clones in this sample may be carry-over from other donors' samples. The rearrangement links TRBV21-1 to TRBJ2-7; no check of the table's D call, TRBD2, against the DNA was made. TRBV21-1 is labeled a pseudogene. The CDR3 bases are TGTGCCAGCAGCAAAGAATTAAGAGGGTTCGGCGAGCAGTACTTC. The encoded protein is CASSKELRGFGEQYF.